Listed below are T cell receptor beta chains from one sample, sequenced in a study of T cell repertoires in aging, cancer and after chemotherapy. From the multiplex PCR reads, TCRdb called clonotypes with MiXCR, one entry per CDR3 protein. Of 4,000 to 6,000 distinct CDR3 sequences listed, roughly 31% are singletons. The sequenced sample was blood. All receptors derive from a human donor with a blood cancer. The donor label of this sample is uncertain. Both conserved end residues are part of each CDR3. D genes are given only for firm matches. Clone size is not always given. Where it is, it says once, few, many or a class for expanded clones.

>medium-sized|TRBV6-5|TRBJ1-3|.
CASSYSRGSSGNTIYF
TGTGCCAGCAGTTACTCTCGGGGGAGCTCTGGAAACACCATATATTTT
>few|TRBV6-5|TRBJ2-7|.
CASSGMIHYSYEQYF
TGTGCCAGTTCGGGGATGATTCACTATTCCTACGAGCAGTACTTC
>medium-sized|TRBV7-6|TRBJ2-5|TRBD1
CASSSQTGLQETQYF
TGTGCCAGCAGCTCGCAGACAGGGCTACAAGAGACCCAGTACTTC
>.|TRBV14|TRBJ2-1|.
CASSQDRADEQFF
TGTGCCAGCAGCCAAGATAGAGCCGATGAGCAGTTCTTC
>few|TRBV7-2|TRBJ1-4|TRBD1
CASSATGRGDEKLFF
TGTGCCAGCAGCGCGACAGGGAGAGGAGACGAAAAACTGTTTTTT
>few|TRBV6-2/TRBV6-3|TRBJ1-1|.
CASRGGEGNTEAFF
TGTGCCAGCAGGGGCGGGGAGGGGAACACTGAAGCTTTCTTT
>.|TRBV19|TRBJ2-2|TRBD1
CASSIRTGSTGELFF
TGTGCCAGTAGTATAAGGACAGGGTCCACCGGGGAGCTGTTTTTT
>once|TRBV11-3|TRBJ1-5|TRBD1
CASSLRGQGVGNQPQHF
TGTGCCAGCAGCTTGAGGGGACAGGGGGTTGGCAATCAGCCCCAGCATTTT
>medium-sized|TRBV18|TRBJ2-7|.
CASSPAAGGYEQYF
TGTGCCAGCTCACCAGCCGCTGGCGGATACGAGCAGTACTTC
>.|TRBV30|TRBJ1-1|TRBD1
CAWSEQGRTFF
TGTGCCTGGTCTGAACAGGGGAGGACTTTCTTT
>few|TRBV6-5|TRBJ2-7|TRBD1
CASTTPGQVVSGQYF
TGTGCCAGCACAACACCGGGACAGGTAGTCTCAGGGCAGTACTTC
>few|TRBV19|TRBJ1-1|.
CASSTGGGLDTEAFF
TGTGCCAGTAGTACGGGGGGGGGACTGGACACTGAAGCTTTCTTT
>medium-sized|TRBV6-4|TRBJ2-1|TRBD2
CASSDGASGGDEQFF
TGTGCCAGCAGTGACGGGGCTAGCGGGGGCGACGAGCAGTTCTTC
>medium-sized|TRBV29-1|TRBJ1-4|.
CSVGKEDHEKLFF
TGCAGCGTTGGGAAGGAGGATCATGAAAAACTGTTTTTT
>.|TRBV4-3|TRBJ1-1|.
CASSQVPTAPAFF
TGTGCCAGCAGCCAAGTCCCTACCGCCCCGGCTTTCTTT
>few|TRBV12-3/TRBV12-4|TRBJ2-3|.
CASGYTGLSTDTQYF
TGTGCCAGCGGATACACAGGGTTAAGCACAGATACGCAGTATTTT
>medium-sized|TRBV12-3/TRBV12-4|TRBJ2-5|TRBD2
CASTEYGTSGSRKETQYF
TGTGCCAGCACCGAATACGGGACTAGCGGGAGTAGGAAAGAGACCCAGTACTTC
>.|TRBV29-1|TRBJ2-2|TRBD1
CSVDRGFKELFF
TGCAGCGTGGACAGGGGGTTCAAGGAGCTGTTTTTT
>few|TRBV18|TRBJ1-4|TRBD1
CASSQTGGNEKLFF
TGTGCCAGCTCACAGACAGGGGGCAATGAAAAACTGTTTTTT
>.|TRBV12-3/TRBV12-4|TRBJ1-4|.
CASSFRGIWEKLFF
TGTGCCAGCAGTTTTAGAGGGATTTGGGAAAAACTGTTTTTT
>medium-sized|TRBV6-5|TRBJ1-6|.
CASSEASRAGPLHF
TGTGCCAGCAGTGAAGCTTCTCGAGCTGGACCCCTCCACTTT
>few|TRBV30|TRBJ1-3|.
CAWNSNSGNTIYF
TGTGCCTGGAACAGCAACTCTGGAAACACCATATATTTT
>.|TRBV6-2/TRBV6-3|TRBJ1-2|.
CASSRTAVGYTF
TGTGCCAGCAGCAGGACAGCCGTTGGCTACACCTTC
>.|TRBV2|TRBJ2-1|TRBD1
CASSVAGQAYNEQFF
TGTGCCAGCAGTGTCGCGGGACAGGCCTACAATGAGCAGTTCTTC
>.|TRBV6-2/TRBV6-3|TRBJ1-3|.
CASSYPAVPRGNTIYF
TGTGCCAGCAGTTACCCTGCCGTGCCCCGTGGAAACACCATATATTTT
>.|TRBV19|TRBJ1-2|.
CASSIEWHKNYGYTF
TGTGCCAGTAGTATCGAATGGCACAAGAACTATGGCTACACCTTC
>few|TRBV7-2|TRBJ2-7|.
CASSLRSQPGGISTYEQYF
TGTGCCAGCAGCTTACGCAGCCAGCCCGGTGGCATAAGCACCTACGAGCAGTACTTC
>medium-sized|TRBV6-5|TRBJ2-1|TRBD2
CASSAGIAGNEQFF
TGTGCCAGCAGTGCCGGGATAGCGGGCAATGAGCAGTTCTTC
>.|TRBV27|TRBJ1-5|.
CASSFRLMGAGSNQPQHF
TGTGCCAGCAGTTTTCGTTTGATGGGGGCCGGTAGCAATCAGCCCCAGCATTTT
>.|TRBV7-7|TRBJ1-2|.
CASSERSYGYTF
TGTGCCAGCAGTGAGAGGAGCTACGGCTACACCTTC
>medium-sized|TRBV29-1|TRBJ2-1|TRBD2
CSVERAGGPFLYNEQFF
TGCAGCGTTGAACGAGCGGGGGGGCCCTTTCTTTACAATGAGCAGTTCTTC
>few|TRBV7-9|TRBJ2-7|TRBD1
CASSVNRDRYSYEQYF
TGTGCCAGCAGCGTGAACCGGGACAGATACTCCTACGAGCAGTACTTC
>few|TRBV7-9|TRBJ1-2|.
CASSLEPESGYTF
TGTGCCAGCAGCTTAGAGCCAGAGAGTGGCTACACCTTC
>.|TRBV29-1|TRBJ2-1|.
CSVESARRGSYNEQFF
TGCAGCGTTGAATCCGCCCGACGGGGCTCCTACAATGAGCAGTTCTTC
>.|TRBV18|TRBJ1-1|.
CASSQAGNVNTEAFF
TGTGCCAGCTCACAGGCAGGGAATGTGAACACTGAAGCTTTCTTT
>medium-sized|TRBV7-6|TRBJ2-7|.
CASSLRDEQYF
TGTGCCAGCAGCTTAAGGGACGAGCAGTACTTC
>.|TRBV18|TRBJ2-1|TRBD2
CASTSGTSGGSNEQFF
TGTGCCAGCACCTCGGGGACTAGCGGGGGGTCCAATGAGCAGTTCTTC
>.|TRBV12-3/TRBV12-4|TRBJ1-3|.
CASSYQWDPAPDTIYF
TGTGCCAGCAGTTATCAGTGGGACCCCGCACCAGACACCATATATTTT
>.|TRBV6-1|TRBJ2-3|.
CAISEGSGYSTDTKYF
TGTGCCATCAGTGAGGGTAGCGGCTATAGCACAGATACGAAGTATTTT
>medium-sized|TRBV11-3|TRBJ2-1|.
CASSLISGTSWAEQFF
TGTGCCAGCAGCTTGATTTCCGGGACCTCCTGGGCGGAGCAGTTCTTC
>.|TRBV10-3|TRBJ1-1|.
CAISEGDTEAFF
TGTGCCATCAGTGAAGGGGACACTGAAGCTTTCTTT
>few|TRBV27|TRBJ1-6|.
CASSLQNSPLHF
TGTGCCAGCAGTCTCCAAAATTCACCCCTCCACTTT
>few|TRBV13|TRBJ2-3|TRBD1
CASSVQPGTGGTDTQYF
TGTGCCAGCAGCGTCCAACCCGGGACAGGGGGCACAGATACGCAGTATTTT
>.|TRBV11-1|TRBJ2-7|TRBD1
CASSLESGGYEQYF
TGTGCCAGCAGCTTAGAGTCAGGGGGCTACGAGCAGTACTTC
>.|TRBV28|TRBJ1-2|TRBD1
CASSSGQGSSYTF
TGTGCCAGCAGTTCTGGACAGGGTAGTAGCTACACCTTC
>few|TRBV15|TRBJ2-1|TRBD1
CATSRDIRGGQGYNEQFF
TGTGCCACCAGCAGAGATATCAGAGGGGGACAGGGGTACAATGAGCAGTTCTTC
>few|TRBV11-2|TRBJ2-4|.
CASSSTAKNIQYF
TGTGCCAGCAGCTCAACGGCCAAAAACATTCAGTACTTC
>.|TRBV10-3|TRBJ1-1|.
CAISETLGGLNTEAFF
TGTGCCATCAGTGAGACCCTGGGAGGTTTGAACACTGAAGCTTTCTTT
>.|TRBV7-2|TRBJ2-1|.
CASSDRLLSENEQFF
TGTGCCAGCAGCGACAGGCTACTCTCGGAGAATGAGCAGTTCTTC
>.|TRBV20-1|TRBJ1-2|TRBD1
CSARPGTGGDYGYTF
TGCAGTGCTAGACCTGGCACAGGGGGGGACTATGGCTACACCTTC
>.|TRBV6-5|TRBJ1-2|TRBD1
CASSSTGGPGYTF
TGTGCCAGCAGCTCGACAGGGGGCCCTGGCTACACCTTC
>.|TRBV6-2/TRBV6-3|TRBJ2-7|TRBD1
CASSYSRQGRYF
TGTGCCAGCAGTTACTCGCGACAGGGACGGTACTTC
>few|TRBV6-5|TRBJ1-4|TRBD1
CASSFGQGYEKLFF
TGTGCCAGCAGTTTCGGACAGGGTTATGAAAAACTGTTTTTT
>few|TRBV6-2/TRBV6-3|TRBJ2-7|TRBD2
CASSRLAGPYEQYF
TGTGCCAGCAGTCGACTAGCGGGACCCTACGAGCAGTACTTC
>.|TRBV30|TRBJ2-1|TRBD2
CAWRTSGRYPNEQFF
TGTGCCTGGAGGACTAGCGGGAGGTATCCCAATGAGCAGTTCTTC